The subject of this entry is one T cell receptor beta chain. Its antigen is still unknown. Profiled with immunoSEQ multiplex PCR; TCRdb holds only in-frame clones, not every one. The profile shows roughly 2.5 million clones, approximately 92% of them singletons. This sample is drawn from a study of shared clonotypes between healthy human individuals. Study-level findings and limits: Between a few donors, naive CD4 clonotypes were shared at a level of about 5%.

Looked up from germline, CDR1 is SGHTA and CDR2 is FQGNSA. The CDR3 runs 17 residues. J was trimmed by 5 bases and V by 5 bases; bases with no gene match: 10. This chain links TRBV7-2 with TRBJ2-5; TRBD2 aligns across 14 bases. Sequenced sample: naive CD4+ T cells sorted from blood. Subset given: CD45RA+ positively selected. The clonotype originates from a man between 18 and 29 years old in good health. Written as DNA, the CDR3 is TGTGCCAGCAGCCCCGGACTAGCGGGAGGCTGGGTTGAGACCCAGTACTTC. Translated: CASSPGLAGGWVETQYF.